The subject of this entry is one T cell receptor beta chain. Primers: 60 Vbeta forward and 13 Jbeta reverse. Repertoires were generated with immunoSEQ multiplex PCR, while TCRdb's copy carries only in-frame clones and drops some. Of 150,000 or so clones detected, around three quarters appear once; the ten largest clones hold about an eighth. This entry is derived from a study of cytomegalovirus exposure and HLA in healthy donors. The CDR3 length is 14 residues. Per germline, CDR1 LNHDA and CDR2 SQIVND (reference sequence). V gave up 3 bases and J gave up 4 bases, with 9 bases separating them. The sequence was obtained from a man between 35 and 55 years old in good health and CMV-seropositive. The sample comprised PBMCs. The gene calls are TRBV19 and TRBJ2-2; TRBD1 might be the D (5 bases). CDR3 residues: CASSIDQGTGELFF. DNA of the CDR3: TGTGCCAGTAGTATCGACCAGGGCACCGGGGAGCTGTTTTTT.